The following is a T cell receptor beta chain sequence with its context. The CDR3 has 15 amino acids. V dropped 6 bases and J dropped 7 bases, with 18 bases sitting between them. Per the germline V gene, CDR1 is MNHEY and CDR2 is SVGEGT. TCRdb processed the RT-PCR reads anew with MiXCR; each CDR3 protein has one entry. Of roughly 620,000 distinct CDR3 sequences listed, approximately 11% are singletons. The source of the sample is a study of response to subunit inactivated influenza vaccine. This sample also appeared in a second study, on T cells expressing NK-cell markers. Per that paper: 5'RACE template switching with UMIs generated TCR beta cDNA. Most of the eight sequenced donors tested HCMV-seropositive; one tested seronegative. Roughly six donors showed dominant NKG2C+ clonotypes comprising about 1.0-7.0% of their CD8+ T cells.

This TCR derives from a man aged 50-60 years who received an inactivated influenza vaccine. Source: PBMCs from blood, taken on the day of vaccination. The rearrangement uses TRBV6-2 or TRBV6-3 and TRBJ2-2; possibly TRBD1 for D (6 bases). The CDR3 DNA follows: TGTGCCAGCAGCTCCGGGACATGGGAGATCGGGGAGCTGTTTTTT. This sequence encodes CASSSGTWEIGELFF.